This TCR beta chain emerged from a study of cytomegalovirus exposure and HLA in healthy donors. PCR primers comprised 60 Vbeta and 13 Jbeta primers. Sequencing was performed with immunoSEQ multiplex PCR; in TCRdb, only in-frame clones are kept and a portion is missing. The sample yields around 160,000 clones, around 80% seen once. The V gene's germline CDR1 is MNHNS and CDR2 SASEGT. The CDR3 is made up of 15 amino acids. The clonotype originates from a male donor in good health and CMV-seropositive. The rearrangement links TRBV6-1 to TRBJ2-5; no firm D call. The J call could be wrong; TRBJ2-7 is a better fit for the DNA end. The sample comprised PBMCs. Here the CDR3 reads CASSEGVKSSYEQYF. The CDR3 nucleotides read TGTGCCAGCAGTGAAGGAGTCAAGAGCTCCTACGAGCAGTACTTC.